The present TCR beta chain was sequenced within a study of T cell changes during pregnancy in multiple sclerosis. TCRdb's table, derived via immunoSEQ multiplex PCR, lists solely in-frame clones and lacks some. There are about 120,000 clones in the sample; roughly 92% occur only once, and approximately 6.2% lies in the top ten. The ends lost 0 bases at V and 9 bases at J; junction bases unmatched: 8. This CDR3 is 14 amino acids long. The V gene's germline CDR1 is SGDLS and CDR2 YYNGEE. Source: peripheral blood, taken before pregnancy. The chain combines TRBV9 with TRBJ2-7; 8 bases align to TRBD1. The sequence was collected from a female donor with multiple sclerosis, enrolled in a pregnancy study. The CDR3 sequence: CASSVGSGGARQYF. DNA of the CDR3: TGTGCCAGCAGCGTAGGGTCAGGGGGCGCAAGGCAGTACTTC.